The T cell receptor (beta chain) under discussion was sequenced for a study of T-cell memory formation after mild COVID-19. This clonotype was counted a few times. Antigen specificity is unknown. Unmatched junction bases numbered 7, after V lost 6 bases and J lost 2 bases. Germline V gene sequence: CDR1 MNHEY, CDR2 SVGAGI. The CDR3 extends over 15 amino acids. One entry per CDR3 protein, called by TCRdb with MiXCR from the 5' RACE reads. The table lists approximately 210,000 distinct CDR3 sequences, about 10% of them singletons. Study-wide findings and caveats: CD4+ clones that contracted lay mainly in CM and EM; CD8+ ones lay in EMRA.

The TCR comes from a young man who had mild COVID-19 (a few samples of this study predate the infection). Cell type and time point are not known. V is TRBV6-5 and J is TRBJ2-1; the match to TRBD2 covers 7 bases. Sequencing was done on a sample of PBMCs or a T cell subset sorted from them (not recorded which). In DNA form, the CDR3 reads TGTGCCAGCAGACTAGCGCCCGCAGCCTACAATGAGCAGTTCTTC. Its translation: CASRLAPAAYNEQFF.